A selection of T cell receptor beta chains follows, all from one sample in a study of Tregs in tolerant kidney transplant recipients. Produced via immunoSEQ multiplex PCR; TCRdb's table is partial and in-frame only. Among under 100,000 clones, approximately 90% were seen once, and the ten largest hold 4.7%. Sequences were obtained from CD8+ T cells from blood. The receptors were sampled from a human donor in good health. The CDR3 runs from the conserved cysteine through the conserved F or W. The D gene is left open where the match is weak. Rows may omit the clone size; those that give it use once, few, many or a size class.

V	D	size	J	DNA	CDR3
TRBV10-2	NA	NA	TRBJ1-3	TGCGCCAGCGGTTACAGGGAAGCGGGAAACACCATATATTTT	CASGYREAGNTIYF
TRBV14	TRBD1	NA	TRBJ2-7	TGTGCCAGCAGCCAAGATGAGGGGACAGTTTCCTACGAGCAGTACTTC	CASSQDEGTVSYEQYF
TRBV30	NA	NA	TRBJ2-4	TGTGCCTGGAGTGTACTAGGTGTCCGGGACGACGCCAAAAACATTCAGTACTTC	CAWSVLGVRDDAKNIQYF
TRBV5-1	NA	once	TRBJ1-1	TGCGCCAGCAGCGCCGGGACATTAAAGGGTGGGACTGAAGCTTTCTTT	CASSAGTLKGGTEAFF
TRBV7-9	TRBD2	NA	TRBJ2-1	TGTGCCAGCAGCGCCAAGACTAGCGGGAGGTACAATGAGCAGTTCTTC	CASSAKTSGRYNEQFF
TRBV9	NA	NA	TRBJ2-2	TGTGCCAGCATTGACTCCCTTACCGGGGAGCTGTTTTTT	CASIDSLTGELFF
TRBV5-5	TRBD1	NA	TRBJ1-2	TGTGCCAGCAACCCCAGGACAGGACCCTATGGCTACACCTTC	CASNPRTGPYGYTF
TRBV7-3	TRBD2	NA	TRBJ2-1	TGTGCCAGCAGCTTACTCGCGGGGGAACGCAATGAGCAGTTCTTC	CASSLLAGERNEQFF
TRBV27	NA	NA	TRBJ2-5	TGTGCCAGCAGTTTGAGACAGCTGACTCAAGAGACCCAGTACTTC	CASSLRQLTQETQYF
TRBV9	NA	NA	TRBJ2-7	TGTGCCAGCAGCGTAGAGGACGGAACCTACGAGCAGTACTTC	CASSVEDGTYEQYF
TRBV13	TRBD2	NA	TRBJ2-3	TGTGCCAGCAGCTCGCGGGAGGGCCAGCTTACGCAGTATTTT	CASSSREGQLTQYF
TRBV7-9	NA	NA	TRBJ2-1	TGTGCCAGCAGCCCCGGGATGGCGCTGGAGTTCTTC	CASSPGMALEFF
TRBV6-1	NA	NA	TRBJ1-2	TGTGCCAGCAGTGAAGCGGGGGGAGCTAACTATGGCTACACCTTC	CASSEAGGANYGYTF
TRBV6-1	TRBD1	NA	TRBJ1-2	TGTGCCAGCAGTGGAACAGGGGCCAATGATGGCTACACCTTC	CASSGTGANDGYTF
TRBV2	TRBD2	NA	TRBJ2-2	TGTGCCAGCAGCGGATTCCGGGGGGGTAACACCGGGGAGCTGTTTTTT	CASSGFRGGNTGELFF
TRBV4-1	NA	NA	TRBJ1-4	TGCGCCAGCAGCCAGGGAACGACAGGAACTAATGAAAAACTGTTTTTT	CASSQGTTGTNEKLFF
TRBV4-2	NA	once	TRBJ1-3	TGTGCCAGCGGGGACTTCTCTGGAAACACCATATATTTT	CASGDFSGNTIYF
TRBV14	NA	once	TRBJ1-1	TGTGCCAGCAGCCTTGCGAGCGTGAACACTGAAGCTTTCTTT	CASSLASVNTEAFF
TRBV7-9	NA	NA	TRBJ1-1	TGTGCCAGCAGCTTAGGGTGGGGGCTGGACACTGAAGCTTTCTTT	CASSLGWGLDTEAFF
TRBV7-9	TRBD1	NA	TRBJ2-1	TGTGCCAGCAGCTTAAGGACAGGGGAATACAATGAGCAGTTCTTC	CASSLRTGEYNEQFF
TRBV10-3	NA	NA	TRBJ1-2	TGTGCCATCAATTCGGCCCAGGGTGGCTATGGCTACACCTTC	CAINSAQGGYGYTF
TRBV19	NA	NA	TRBJ2-1	TGTGCCAGTAGTATACCCCTTCTCCCGAATGAGCAGTTCTTC	CASSIPLLPNEQFF
TRBV7-9	TRBD2	NA	TRBJ2-4	TGTGCCAGCAGCAGACTAGCGGAACACCTAGCCAAAAACATTCAGTACTTC	CASSRLAEHLAKNIQYF
TRBV29-1	TRBD1	NA	TRBJ2-7	TGCAGCGTCCTCTCTGGGTGGGACAGGGACTACGAGCAGTACTTC	CSVLSGWDRDYEQYF
TRBV6-5	NA	NA	TRBJ2-7	TGTGCCAGCAGTTACTCACAGGGCCTTCGGGACGAGCAGTACTTC	CASSYSQGLRDEQYF
TRBV7-6	TRBD2	NA	TRBJ2-7	TGTGCCAGCAGCCCTCACGAAAGCGGGAGTCATTACGAGCAGTACTTC	CASSPHESGSHYEQYF
TRBV19	NA	NA	TRBJ2-7	TGTGCCAGTAGTATAGGAGACTCATTAGGGGCCTACGAGCAGTACTTC	CASSIGDSLGAYEQYF
TRBV29-1	NA	NA	TRBJ2-7	TGCAGCGTTGGCGCGAACAGGGCCGACGAGCAGTACTTC	CSVGANRADEQYF
TRBV27	NA	NA	TRBJ1-2	TGTGCCAGCAACTCGGGTGGCAGTCTACTTGGGGATGGCTACACCTTC	CASNSGGSLLGDGYTF
TRBV7-8	TRBD2	NA	TRBJ2-5	TGTGCCAGCAGCTGGCTAGCGGGGCAAGAGACCCAGTACTTC	CASSWLAGQETQYF
TRBV6-5	TRBD2	NA	TRBJ2-1	TGTGCCAGCAGTAATCTAGCGGGAGTTTCTGAGCAGTTCTTC	CASSNLAGVSEQFF
TRBV2	TRBD2	NA	TRBJ2-7	TGTGCCAGCAGCCCTAGCGGGGGTATGTACGAGCAGTACTTC	CASSPSGGMYEQYF
TRBV6-5	NA	few	TRBJ2-7	TGTGCCAGCAGTTACGAGACGGGATCCTACGAGCAGTACTTC	CASSYETGSYEQYF
TRBV5-6	NA	NA	TRBJ1-1	TGTGCCAGCAGCGTACCGACAGCGAACACTGAAGCTTTCTTT	CASSVPTANTEAFF
TRBV13	TRBD1	NA	TRBJ2-2	TGTGCCAGCAGCTTACGGGACCTAGGGACAGCCGGGGAGCTGTTTTTT	CASSLRDLGTAGELFF
TRBV4-1	NA	NA	TRBJ2-1	TGCGCCAGCAGCCAAGACGGCAGGGAAGGGAGCAATGAGCAGTTCTTC	CASSQDGREGSNEQFF
TRBV7-2	NA	NA	TRBJ2-7	TGTGCCAGCAGCCCCAAGGACACCCCCGCCTACGAGCAGTACTTC	CASSPKDTPAYEQYF
TRBV15	TRBD1	NA	TRBJ1-2	TGTGCCACCAGCAGAGGCTCGTCGACAGGGACTAACTATGGCTACACCTTC	CATSRGSSTGTNYGYTF
TRBV5-6	NA	NA	TRBJ2-7	TGTGCCAGCAGCTTGCCATTGGGCTACGAGCAGTACTTC	CASSLPLGYEQYF
TRBV4-2	NA	once	TRBJ1-2	TGTGCCAGCAGCTTGTTAGGGGAAGACTATGGCTACACCTTC	CASSLLGEDYGYTF
TRBV18	NA	NA	TRBJ2-7	TGTGCCAGCTCACTGACCCCCGGGGCTAAGGCCTACGAGCAGTACTTC	CASSLTPGAKAYEQYF
TRBV5-8	TRBD1	NA	TRBJ2-7	TGTGCCAGCAGCGCGGGACAGGGGAGAGATGAGCAGTACTTC	CASSAGQGRDEQYF
TRBV9	NA	NA	TRBJ2-2	TGTGCCAGCAGCGTCCTCCCCCGGAACACCGGGGAGCTGTTTTTT	CASSVLPRNTGELFF
TRBV29-1	NA	NA	TRBJ1-4	TGCAGCGTTTTTACAGGAGAGGGTAATGAAAAACTGTTTTTT	CSVFTGEGNEKLFF
TRBV7-6	NA	NA	TRBJ2-7	TGTGCCAGCAGCTTAGCGCGGGAGCAGTACTTC	CASSLAREQYF
TRBV5-6	NA	NA	TRBJ2-7	TGTGCCAGCAGCTTATTAAGCTACGAGCAGTACTTC	CASSLLSYEQYF
TRBV7-9	TRBD1	once	TRBJ1-5	TGTGCCAGCAGCCCGGGGACAGGGGTTGATCAGCCCCAGCATTTT	CASSPGTGVDQPQHF
TRBV11-2	TRBD1	NA	TRBJ1-5	TGTGCCAGCAGCTTAGACCGACAGGGCGATCAGCCCCAGCATTTT	CASSLDRQGDQPQHF
TRBV7-8	NA	NA	TRBJ2-1	TGTGCCAGCAGCTTAATCCGGGGGTACAATGAGCAGTTCTTC	CASSLIRGYNEQFF
TRBV9	NA	NA	TRBJ1-3	TGTGCCAGCAGCGGTCACGATACATACTCTGGAAACACCATATATTTT	CASSGHDTYSGNTIYF
TRBV27	NA	NA	TRBJ1-2	TGTGCCAGCAGGGACATCGTATTTCCCTATGGCTACACCTTC	CASRDIVFPYGYTF
TRBV25-1	NA	once	TRBJ2-2	TGTGCCAGCAGTGAATTGGAGGTAGCAGACACCGGGGAGCTGTTTTTT	CASSELEVADTGELFF
TRBV25-1	NA	NA	TRBJ1-1	TGTGCCAGCAGTTGGACAGCCGAGAACACTGAAGCTTTCTTT	CASSWTAENTEAFF